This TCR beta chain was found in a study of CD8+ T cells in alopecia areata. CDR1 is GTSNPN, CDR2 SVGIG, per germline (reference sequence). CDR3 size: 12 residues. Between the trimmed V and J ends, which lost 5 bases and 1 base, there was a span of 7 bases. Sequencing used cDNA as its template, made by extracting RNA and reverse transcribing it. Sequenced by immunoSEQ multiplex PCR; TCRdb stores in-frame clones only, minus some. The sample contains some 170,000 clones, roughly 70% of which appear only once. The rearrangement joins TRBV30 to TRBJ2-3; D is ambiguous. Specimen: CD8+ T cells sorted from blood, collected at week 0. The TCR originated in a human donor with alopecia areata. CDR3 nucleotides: TGTGCCTGGTTAACGGGCACAGATACGCAGTATTTT. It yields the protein CAWLTGTDTQYF.